What follows are 10 T cell receptor beta chains derived from one specimen sequenced in a study of PD-1 blockade in classical Hodgkin lymphoma. Documented time point: cycle 4 day 1 (C4D1), after more than five weeks of nivolumab. Each patient experienced a relapse that followed autologous stem cell transplantation, and brentuximab vedotin exposure varied. TCRdb keeps only in-frame clones here, not all; method: immunoSEQ multiplex PCR. The profile covers tens of thousands of clones, with around nine tenths appearing a single time and 6.5% to 9.5% taken by the ten largest. The material sequenced was peripheral blood mononuclear cells (PBMCs), taken before the fourth cycle of nivolumab. The source of these receptors is a human donor with classical Hodgkin lymphoma.

The rearrangement links TRBV28 to TRBJ2-2; TRBD2 matches at 7 bases. V shed 0 bases, J shed 3 bases, and the junction held 4 bases outside the gene matches. Looked up from germline, CDR1 is MDHEN and CDR2 is SYDVKM. The CDR3 has 16 residues. The chain's CDR3 is CASSLWAGVHTGELFF. The DNA for the CDR3 is TGTGCCAGCAGTTTATGGGCGGGGGTTCACACCGGGGAGCTGTTTTTT.

This clone was counted only a few times. The V call is TRBV7-9, the J call TRBJ2-7, with 9 bases lining up with TRBD1. CDR3 length: 13 residues. Trimming removed 5 bases from V and 4 bases from J; junction bases left unmatched: 3. Looked up from germline, CDR1 is SEHNR and CDR2 is FQNEAQ (reference sequence). The DNA for the CDR3 is TGTGCCAGCAGCCCCGGGACAGGGTACGAGCAGTACTTC. Its protein product is CASSPGTGYEQYF.

The CDR3 DNA follows: TGTGCCAGCGCGGACAGCCAAGGCGGGGAGCAGTACTTC. Translation: CASADSQGGEQYF. The chain has TRBV27 and TRBJ2-7; TRBD1 is a possible D gene (6 bases). Trimming left V 8 bases short and J 7 bases short, with 18 bases between. The CDR3 is made up of 13 amino acids. Looked up from germline, CDR1 is MNHEY and CDR2 is SMNVEV (reference sequence).

The chain couples TRBV6-1 to TRBJ1-3, with D tentatively TRBD1 (5 bases). CDR1 is MNHNS and CDR2 is SASEGT in the germline V gene. Between the trimmed V and J ends, which lost 1 base and 4 bases, there was a span of 11 bases. CDR3 length equals 15 residues. The CDR3 protein is CASSEGFWGGNTIYF. The CDR3 nucleotides are TGTGCCAGCAGTGAAGGGTTTTGGGGCGGAAACACCATATATTTT.

This clone was seen only once. The chain couples TRBV5-1 to TRBJ2-2; D is perhaps TRBD1 (6 bases). Per the germline V gene, CDR1 is SGHRS and CDR2 is YFSETQ. CDR3 length equals 16 residues. The V end was cut by 0 bases, the J end by 7 bases, with 16 bases between. The CDR3 sequence is CASSLAIVGAIGELFF. The CDR3 DNA reads as TGCGCCAGCAGCTTGGCCATCGTGGGGGCCATCGGGGAGCTGTTTTTT.

This clone was recorded only once. The genes are TRBV19 and TRBJ2-5; the D gene is possibly TRBD2 (6 bases). V lost 3 bases to trimming and J lost 5 bases, with 13 bases between them. The V gene's germline CDR1 is LNHDA and CDR2 SQIVND (reference sequence). The CDR3 is made up of 14 amino acids. CDR3 in amino acids: CASSIGGSPETQYF. In nucleotides, the CDR3 is TGTGCCAGTAGTATTGGGGGGAGCCCCGAGACCCAGTACTTC. Drawing the rest from reference TRBV19 and TRBJ2-5, the complete variable domain is DGGITQSPKYLFRKEGQNVTLSCEQNLNHDAMYWYRQDPGQGLRLIYYSQIVNDFQKGDIAEGYSVSREKKESFPLTVTSAQKNPTAFYLCASSIGGSPETQYFGPGTRLLVL.

The chain has TRBV18 and TRBJ1-2; TRBD1 matches 7 bases. V was pared by 3 bases and J by 3 bases, with 1 base of the junction left unmatched. The V gene's germline CDR1 is KGHSH and CDR2 LQKENI. CDR3 size: 13 residues. In DNA, the CDR3 is TGTGCCAGCTCACCCGGACAGGACTATGGCTACACCTTC. This translates into CASSPGQDYGYTF.

The chain is built from TRBV5-1 and TRBJ1-6, with a tentative D call TRBD1 (6 bases). The CDR3 runs 14 residues. Germline CDR1 reads SGHRS; CDR2 reads YFSETQ. The V end lost 0 bases, the J end lost 11 bases, and 12 bases lay between the germline ends. The CDR3 sequence: CASSLVDRGTPLHF. The CDR3 DNA is TGCGCCAGCAGCTTGGTGGACAGAGGGACACCCCTCCACTTT.

This chain connects TRBV6-5 to TRBJ2-1, with D hard to call. Germline V gene sequence: CDR1 MNHEY, CDR2 SVGAGI. The ends were cut back, 3 bases at V and 4 bases at J, with 7 bases in the middle. The CDR3 covers 13 residues. The CDR3 DNA reads TGTGCCAGCAGTTATGGGCCGTACAATGAGCAGTTCTTC. It translates to CASSYGPYNEQFF.

The chain carries TRBV7-2 and TRBJ2-3; tentative D call: TRBD2 (7 bases). Germline CDR1 reads SGHTA; CDR2 reads FQGNSA. CDR3 length: 17 residues. Trimming took off 0 bases at V and 7 bases at J, with 20 bases between the two ends. CDR3 coding DNA: TGTGCCAGCAGCTTAGCGGGTGGGGGGGGCTCTGCGAATACGCAGTATTTT. It encodes CASSLAGGGGSANTQYF.